Described below is a single T cell receptor beta chain sequence and its context. This entry is derived from a study of OX40 agonist ivuxolimab in advanced cancers. Germline CDR1 and CDR2: SGHDT and YYEEEE. The V gene end was trimmed by 0 bases and the J gene end by 3 bases; junction bases not matched to a gene: 0. There are 15 residues in the CDR3. Clones were sequenced by immunoSEQ multiplex PCR, and TCRdb holds only the in-frame ones, with some missing. The repertoire holds about 22,000 clones, with 77% as singletons. The TCR originated in an adult with an advanced solid tumor such as melanoma, head and neck, liver or kidney cancer. This specimen was CD4+ or CD8+ T cells sorted from blood, taken in a trial of the OX40 agonist ivuxolimab. The rearrangement joins TRBV5-6 to TRBJ2-3, with TRBD2 matching over 11 bases. The CDR3 sequence is CASSLGLAGTDTQYF. The DNA of the CDR3 is TGTGCCAGCAGCTTGGGACTAGCGGGGACAGATACGCAGTATTTT.